A single sample gave rise to the 24 T cell receptor beta chains below, sequenced in a study. Via MiXCR, TCRdb re-called the RT-PCR reads, giving one row per CDR3 protein. The table records about 680,000 distinct CDR3 sequences, 11% to 15% of them present only once. The source material was memory CD4+ T cells from blood. Every receptor here comes from a female donor in good health, serving as a healthy control.

This clonotype was seen many times. The chain is built from TRBV20-1 and TRBJ1-2; D is possibly TRBD1 (6 bases). This CDR3 has 14 residues. Germline V gives CDR1 DFQATT, CDR2 SNEGSKA (reference sequence). V gave up 0 bases and J gave up 5 bases, with 13 bases separating them. CDR3: CSARDGGTRYGYTF. Here the CDR3 DNA reads TGCAGTGCTAGAGATGGAGGGACACGATATGGCTACACCTTC.

This clonotype was counted between two and nine times. This chain uses TRBV18 with TRBJ2-2; maybe TRBD2 (5 bases). Germline V lookup: CDR1 KGHSH, CDR2 LQKENI. Trimming cost V 2 bases and J 6 bases, with 10 bases left between them. The CDR3 extends over 14 amino acids. The CDR3 spells CASSPDLEAGELFF. Written as DNA, the CDR3 is TGTGCCAGCTCACCAGACCTGGAGGCCGGGGAGCTGTTTTTT.

This clonotype was seen only a few times. The chain combines TRBV7-9 with TRBJ1-1; the D gene is possibly TRBD1 (5 bases). The V end was cut by 6 bases, the J end by 5 bases, with 13 bases between. Germline loops: CDR1 SEHNR, CDR2 FQNEAQ (reference sequence). The CDR3 consists of 13 residues. CDR3: CASSREGRTEAFF. The CDR3 region has the DNA TGTGCCAGCAGTAGGGAGGGGAGGACTGAAGCTTTCTTT.

This clonotype was found a few times. V and J are TRBV12-3 or TRBV12-4 and TRBJ1-4; D is possibly TRBD1 (5 bases). V was pared by 5 bases and J by 6 bases, with 10 bases between. There are 13 residues in the CDR3. CDR3 protein: CASSLGTHEKLFF. The CDR3 DNA is TGTGCCAGCAGTCTCGGGACTCATGAAAAACTGTTTTTT.

This clonotype has more than one count but fewer than ten. The chain is built from TRBV15 and TRBJ1-5, with D possibly matching TRBD1 (5 bases). The CDR3 has 14 amino acids. Trimming left V 5 bases short and J 7 bases short, with 15 bases between. Germline lookup yields CDR1 LNHNV and CDR2 YYDKDF (reference sequence). The CDR3 reads CATSGGTARQPQHF. The CDR3 DNA follows: TGTGCCACCAGCGGCGGGACGGCTAGGCAGCCCCAGCATTTT.

This clonotype was counted ten times or more. V and J are TRBV5-1 and TRBJ2-7; D is unclear. The V end was cut by 0 bases, the J end by 4 bases, with 8 bases between. CDR3 length: 13 amino acids. Looked up from germline, CDR1 is SGHRS and CDR2 is YFSETQ. The CDR3: CASSLERAYEQYF. CDR3 sequence (DNA): TGCGCCAGCAGCTTGGAGCGAGCTTACGAGCAGTACTTC. Supplemented by reference TRBV5-1 and TRBJ2-7, the full variable domain reads KAGVTQTPRYLIKTRGQQVTLSCSPISGHRSVSWYQQTPGQGLQFLFEYFSETQRNKGNFPGRFSGRQFSNSRSEMNVSTLELGDSALYLCASSLERAYEQYFGPGTRLTVT.

This clonotype has a handful of counts. The CDR3 DNA is TGCAGTGCTAGAAAGCTAGCGGGATTGTACAATGAGCAGTTCTTC. It translates to CSARKLAGLYNEQFF. The V and J genes are TRBV20-1 and TRBJ2-1; 9 bases are a match to TRBD2. CDR1 is DFQATT, CDR2 SNEGSKA, per germline (reference sequence). The CDR3 totals 15 residues. After removal of 2 bases from V and 4 bases from J, the junction contained 6 bases not matched to a gene.

The chain carries TRBV24-1 and TRBJ2-1; 9 positions agree with TRBD2. Germline V gives CDR1 KGHDR, CDR2 SFDVKD. This CDR3 comprises 15 residues. V trimming: 0 bases; J trimming: 8 bases; junction bases outside the gene matches: 4. Here the CDR3 reads CATSDLAGGPYEQFF. In DNA form, the CDR3 reads TGTGCCACCAGTGATTTGGCGGGAGGGCCTTATGAGCAGTTCTTC.

This clonotype was observed at least ten times. The chain couples TRBV20-1 to TRBJ2-7; 10 nucleotides match TRBD1. CDR1 is DFQATT, CDR2 SNEGSKA, per germline (reference sequence). J lost 3 bases, V lost 5 bases, and 4 bases had no gene match. The CDR3 consists of 13 residues. CDR3 protein: CSAGRDRGYEQYF. CDR3 sequence (DNA): TGCAGTGCTGGCCGGGACAGGGGCTACGAGCAGTACTTC.

A single count supports this clonotype. J is TRBJ1-2 and V is TRBV28, with 7 bases identical to TRBD1. Per germline, CDR1 MDHEN and CDR2 SYDVKM. The CDR3 contains 14 residues. The J segment lost 2 bases and the V segment lost 6 bases, leaving 6 bases of the junction unmatched. The CDR3 loop reads CASSGGTANYGYTF. Here the CDR3 DNA reads TGTGCCAGCAGCGGCGGGACAGCCAACTATGGCTACACCTTC.

The V gene is TRBV7-2, the J gene TRBJ1-6; TRBD1 agrees at 11 bases. CDR1 is SGHTA, CDR2 FQGNSA, per germline. V trimming: 6 bases; J trimming: 9 bases; junction bases outside the gene matches: 4. This CDR3 region has 14 residues. CDR3 region: CASREGQGVSPLHF. CDR3 DNA: TGTGCCAGCAGGGAGGGACAGGGGGTTTCACCCCTCCACTTT.

This clonotype appeared a few times. This sequence joins TRBV4-3 and TRBJ1-3, with a tentative D call TRBD1 (6 bases). The CDR3 contains 14 residues. V lost 2 bases and J lost 8, with 13 bases in between. Germline CDR1 LGHNA, CDR2 YSLEER. CDR3 in DNA: TGCGCCAGCAGCCAAACAGGGTTTAGGGACACCATATATTTT. Translating gives CASSQTGFRDTIYF.

The V call is TRBV13, the J call TRBJ2-7; 9 bases line up with TRBD1. Germline CDR1 is PRHDT and CDR2 is FYEKMQ (reference sequence). The CDR3 spans 14 residues. With V trimmed by 4 bases and J by 7 bases, 8 bases remained unmatched. DNA for the CDR3: TGTGCCAGCAGCTCGGGACAGGGCCCGGGAGAGCAGTACTTC. Amino acid sequence: CASSSGQGPGEQYF.

This clonotype has ten or more counts. V usage is TRBV7-8 and J usage is TRBJ1-2, with D possibly TRBD1 on 6 matching bases. This CDR3 is built from 17 residues. The germline V gene encodes CDR1 SGHVS and CDR2 FQNEAQ. The germline V and J ends were trimmed by 0 bases and 8 bases, with 22 bases remaining between them. The DNA of the CDR3 is TGTGCCAGCAGCTTAGCTAACAGAGAGTCTACAGGGCAGGGCTACACCTTC. This codes for CASSLANRESTGQGYTF.

This clonotype occurred many times. The genes are TRBV12-3 or TRBV12-4 and TRBJ2-2, with a weak D call TRBD1 (5 bases). The CDR3 is 14 amino acids. V was pared by 2 bases and J by 5 bases, with 9 bases between. The CDR3 DNA sequence: TGTGCCAGCAGTTTATTGAAGGGGACCGGGGAGCTGTTTTTT. This codes for CASSLLKGTGELFF.

The V and J genes are TRBV20-1 and TRBJ1-1; D is uncertain. CDR1 is DFQATT and CDR2 is SNEGSKA in the germline V gene (reference sequence). CDR3 length: 14 amino acids. Trimming shortened V by 4 bases and J by 1 base, and 13 bases separated the two germline ends. The CDR3 region is CSAKPGRWNTEAFF. In nucleotides, the CDR3 is TGCAGTGCTAAACCTGGACGGTGGAACACTGAAGCTTTCTTT.

V is TRBV27 and J is TRBJ2-7, with D unresolved. CDR1 and CDR2 (germline): MNHEY, SMNVEV (reference sequence). Trimming stripped 4 bases from V and 3 bases from J, with 13 bases between. This CDR3 is built from 14 residues. The CDR3 bases are TGTGCCAGCAGTTATCGGGTCGTGGGCTACGAGCAGTACTTC. Residues: CASSYRVVGYEQYF.

The table lists this clonotype with many counts. The rearrangement links TRBV10-3 to TRBJ1-2, with D maybe TRBD1 (5 bases). Germline CDR1 and CDR2: ENHRY and SYGVKD. This CDR3 region has 13 residues. Trimming cost V 7 bases and J 4 bases, with 13 bases left between them. CDR3 sequence: CAITMGPGYGYTF. CDR3 bases: TGTGCCATCACCATGGGACCGGGCTATGGCTACACCTTC.

The V gene is TRBV12-3 or TRBV12-4, the J gene TRBJ1-4; no reliable D call. The V and J ends lost 1 base and 7 bases respectively, with 7 bases between them. The CDR3 has 13 residues. The CDR3 loop is CASSLVAGEKLFF. In nucleotides, the CDR3 is TGTGCCAGCAGTTTAGTTGCCGGTGAAAAACTGTTTTTT.

This clonotype appeared a few times. The chain combines TRBV27 with TRBJ1-5; the D is unclear. Germline V gene lookup returns CDR1 MNHEY and CDR2 SMNVEV (reference sequence). V lost 8 bases, J lost 7 bases, and 24 bases lay in between. This CDR3 has 16 residues. As DNA, the CDR3 is TGTGCCAGCTCTCCCTCCAGTATGGGCTTTGGGCAGCCCCAGCATTTT. Translated: CASSPSSMGFGQPQHF.

This clonotype was seen a few times. The CDR3 sequence: CASSKGQSQIGEQFF. CDR3 sequence (DNA): TGTGCCAGTAGCAAGGGACAGAGCCAAATCGGTGAGCAGTTCTTC. The chain couples TRBV19 to TRBJ2-1; 7 positions agree with TRBD1. This CDR3 comprises 15 residues. J gave up 9 bases and V 6 bases, and 14 bases lay outside the gene matches. Germline V lookup: CDR1 LNHDA, CDR2 SQIVND (reference sequence). Complete variable domain (other parts from reference TRBV19 and TRBJ2-1): DGGITQSPKYLFRKEGQNVTLSCEQNLNHDAMYWYRQDPGQGLRLIYYSQIVNDFQKGDIAEGYSVSREKKESFPLTVTSAQKNPTAFYLCASSKGQSQIGEQFFGPGTRLTVL.

The rearrangement joins TRBV4-2 to TRBJ2-1; 12 nucleotides match TRBD2. V was clipped by 7 bases and J by 8 bases; unmatched bases: 12. The CDR3 loop spans 16 amino acids. The V gene's germline CDR1 is LGHNA and CDR2 YNFKEQ. The CDR3 DNA sequence: TGTGCCAGCAACCCTGACCTAGCGGGAGGGCGGGATGAGCAGTTCTTC. This sequence encodes CASNPDLAGGRDEQFF.

The chain uses TRBV5-1 and TRBJ2-1, with a weak D call TRBD2 (5 bases). This CDR3 region has 11 residues. The V gene lost 3 bases and the J gene lost 10 bases, with 8 bases spanning the gap. CDR1 is SGHRS, CDR2 YFSETQ, per germline. CDR3 nucleotide sequence: TGCGCCAGCAGCTCGGACTGGGAGCAGTTCTTC. This translates into CASSSDWEQFF.

This clonotype was seen repeatedly, ten times or more. The V and J genes are TRBV7-3 and TRBJ2-1; 8 bases map to TRBD2. V gave up 5 bases and J gave up 7 bases; unmatched junction bases: 10. Germline values: CDR1 SGHTA, CDR2 FQGTGA. The CDR3 is made up of 15 amino acids. The CDR3 DNA reads as TGTGCCAGCAGCCGAGGCGGGGGGATGGGGAATGAGCAGTTCTTC. It translates to CASSRGGGMGNEQFF. The full variable domain, rest sourced from reference TRBV7-3 and TRBJ2-1, is GAGVSQTPSNKVTEKGKYVELRCDPISGHTALYWYRQSLGQGPEFLIYFQGTGAADDSGLPNDRFFAVRPEGSVSTLKIQRTERGDSAVYLCASSRGGGMGNEQFFGPGTRLTVL.